This TCR beta chain is drawn from a study of control samples from healthy donors and cancer patients. The method was immunoSEQ multiplex PCR; TCRdb's version includes in-frame clones alone and lacks a portion of them. The sample records over 120,000 clones, around 90% being singletons. Germline V gene data show CDR1 as MNHEY and CDR2 as SMNVEV (reference sequence). The CDR3 runs to 18 residues. The ends were cut back, 2 bases at V and 0 bases at J, with 14 bases in the middle. In its sample, this clone was seen a few times. The sequence derives from a man aged 25 to 40 in good health. The sequencing sample was made of blood. The chain has TRBV27 and TRBJ1-6; possibly TRBD1 for D (6 bases). The CDR3 here is CASSLGGTPSSYNSPLHF. In nucleotides, the CDR3 is TGTGCCAGCAGTTTAGGTGGGACACCGAGCTCCTATAATTCACCCCTCCACTTT.